A single sample is the source of the 5 T cell receptor beta chains below, sequenced in a study of blood T cell repertoires in COVID-19. Using immunoSEQ multiplex PCR, the repertoire was profiled, and TCRdb retains in-frame clones only, with some absent. The sample records tens of thousands of clones, approximately 91% being singletons. Specimen: peripheral blood. The source of these receptors is a human donor in a cohort sampled during active COVID-19.

The chain employs TRBV5-1 and TRBJ2-3; 12 bases fit TRBD2. Germline V CDR1 and CDR2: SGHRS, YFSETQ. CDR3 size: 17 residues. The J segment lost 0 bases and the V segment lost 4 bases, leaving 6 bases of the junction unmatched. CDR3 loop: CASSPRLAGASTDTQYF. The CDR3 DNA follows: TGCGCCAGCAGCCCTCGACTAGCGGGGGCTAGCACAGATACGCAGTATTTT.

V is TRBV6-5 and J is TRBJ1-1; TRBD1 matches at 7 bases. Germline lookup yields CDR1 MNHEY and CDR2 SVGAGI. This CDR3 contains 15 residues. V lost 6 bases and J lost 0; bases outside the gene matches: 7. This CDR3 reads CASSRGQTMNTEAFF. For the CDR3, the DNA is TGTGCCAGCAGCCGGGGACAGACAATGAACACTGAAGCTTTCTTT.

The rearrangement links TRBV12-3 or TRBV12-4 to TRBJ1-6; D ambiguous. The length of the CDR3 is 12 residues. V was shortened by 6 bases and J by 9 bases, with 9 bases between the two germline ends. CDR3 bases: TGTGCCAGCAGCCAAGGGAGTTCACCCCTCCACTTT. Translated, it gives CASSQGSSPLHF.

This rearrangement joins TRBV29-1 to TRBJ1-2; TRBD1 agrees at 7 bases. This CDR3 is 11 amino acids long. The V gene end was trimmed by 6 bases and the J gene end by 2 bases; junction bases not matched to a gene: 0. Germline assignment: CDR1 SQVTM and CDR2 ANQGSEA. This chain's CDR3 is CSVGQNYGYTF. Here the CDR3 DNA reads TGCAGCGTGGGACAGAACTATGGCTACACCTTC.

V gene TRBV5-1 combines with J gene TRBJ2-5, with D perhaps matching TRBD1 (6 bases). With 3 bases removed from V and 8 bases from J, the gap between germline ends came to 14 bases. The germline gives CDR1 SGHRS, CDR2 YFSETQ. The CDR3 loop spans 13 amino acids. In nucleotides, the CDR3 is TGCGCCAGCAGCTCTACAGGGCCCAGAACCCAGTACTTC. As protein: CASSSTGPRTQYF.